This is a list of T cell receptor beta chains from one sample in a study of pediatric ulcerative colitis. Sequencing was performed with immunoSEQ multiplex PCR; in TCRdb, only in-frame clones are kept and a portion is missing. This sample has about 60,000 clones; about 87% occur once, and the top ten carry approximately 1.5%. Sequencing input: blood. The receptors shown here come from a boy younger than 18 who was a control in a study of pediatric ulcerative colitis. CDR3s include the opening cysteine and the closing phenylalanine or tryptophan. D genes are given only for firm matches. Expanded clones get a size class; other rows say once, few or many, or leave the size out.

TRBV4-1	-	TRBJ2-1	-	CASSRWPGPAYNEQFF	TGCGCCAGCAGCCGATGGCCGGGACCAGCCTACAATGAGCAGTTCTTC
TRBV10-3	-	TRBJ1-6	few	CAISKSPARRNNSPLHF	TGTGCCATCAGTAAATCCCCAGCGCGAAGAAATAATTCACCCCTCCACTTT
TRBV4-3	TRBD2	TRBJ2-1	-	CASSQAGGYNEQFF	TGCGCCAGCAGCCAAGCGGGGGGGTACAATGAGCAGTTCTTC
TRBV5-1	-	TRBJ1-6	-	CASSPLVSNNSPLHF	TGCGCCAGCAGCCCCTTAGTCAGCAATAATTCACCCCTCCACTTT
TRBV2	-	TRBJ1-1	-	CAGAGLLNTEAFF	TGTGCCGGGGCGGGACTTCTGAACACTGAAGCTTTCTTT
TRBV28	-	TRBJ1-1	once	CASQTRDTEISSEDTEAFF	TGTGCCAGCCAAACCCGGGACACCGAGATAAGCTCCGAAGACACTGAAGCTTTCTTT
TRBV19	TRBD2	TRBJ2-3	-	CASSKASGFTDTQYF	TGTGCCAGTAGTAAGGCTAGCGGGTTCACAGATACGCAGTATTTT
TRBV29-1	-	TRBJ1-5	-	CSVMDRNQPQHF	TGCAGCGTTATGGACAGAAATCAGCCCCAGCATTTT
TRBV9	-	TRBJ1-3	-	CASSVGLLLSGNTIYF	TGTGCCAGCAGCGTAGGACTGCTCCTCTCTGGAAACACCATATATTTT
TRBV19	-	TRBJ1-1	few	CASSRHTDNTEAFF	TGTGCCAGTAGTCGGCACACGGATAACACTGAAGCTTTCTTT
TRBV6-4	TRBD1	TRBJ2-1	once	CASSDSNFGTGVNEQFF	TGTGCCAGCAGTGACTCGAATTTCGGGACAGGGGTGAATGAGCAGTTCTTC
TRBV5-1	-	TRBJ2-1	-	CASSLVIDEQFF	TGCGCCAGCAGCTTGGTGATCGATGAGCAGTTCTTC
TRBV25-1	TRBD2	TRBJ2-3	once	CASRPLLAGSTDTQYF	TGTGCCAGCAGACCACTACTAGCGGGAAGCACAGATACGCAGTATTTT
TRBV10-3	-	TRBJ1-1	-	CASSYRDRTEAFF	TGTGCCAGCAGCTACAGGGACCGCACTGAAGCTTTCTTT
TRBV5-6	-	TRBJ2-1	-	CASSLAITVEQFF	TGTGCCAGCAGCTTGGCCATAACGGTGGAGCAGTTCTTC
TRBV2	TRBD1	TRBJ1-2	few	CASSQGASGYTF	TGTGCCAGCAGCCAGGGGGCGTCTGGCTACACCTTC
TRBV18	-	TRBJ2-3	-	CASSPPFIEDTQYF	TGTGCCAGCTCACCACCCTTTATAGAAGATACGCAGTATTTT
TRBV28	-	TRBJ2-7	-	CASSLFLGYEQYF	TGTGCCAGCAGTTTATTTCTGGGGTACGAGCAGTACTTC
TRBV21-1	-	TRBJ1-1	-	CASSTLDRGRTEAFF	TGTGCCAGCAGCACCTTAGACAGGGGACGCACTGAAGCTTTCTTT
TRBV7-9	TRBD2	TRBJ2-7	-	CASSSRTSVEEQYF	TGTGCCAGCAGCTCCCGGACTAGCGTTGAGGAGCAGTACTTC
TRBV28	TRBD1	TRBJ1-6	few	CASSSQRTGPGPLHF	TGTGCCAGCAGTTCGCAAAGGACAGGGCCGGGGCCCCTCCACTTT
TRBV19	-	TRBJ1-1	-	CASSRQLNTEAFF	TGTGCCAGTAGTCGGCAGTTGAACACTGAAGCTTTCTTT
TRBV29-1	-	TRBJ2-5	once	CSVGNRYQETQYF	TGCAGCGTTGGGAACAGGTACCAAGAGACCCAGTACTTC
TRBV7-2	-	TRBJ1-3	-	CASTPTRTPGNTIYF	TGTGCCAGCACCCCCACCCGAACACCCGGAAACACCATATATTTT
TRBV4-2	-	TRBJ2-2	-	CASSQDDDPTTGELFF	TGTGCCAGCAGCCAAGATGACGACCCGACGACCGGGGAGCTGTTTTTT
TRBV9	-	TRBJ2-1	-	CASSVEAGRWNEQFF	TGTGCCAGCAGCGTAGAGGCGGGGCGTTGGAATGAGCAGTTCTTC
TRBV19	-	TRBJ2-7	-	CAWPGLDPYEQYF	TGTGCCTGGCCGGGACTTGATCCCTACGAGCAGTACTTC
TRBV6-6	-	TRBJ1-2	-	CASSYSGFYGYTF	TGTGCCAGCAGTTATTCAGGGTTCTATGGCTACACCTTC
TRBV20-1	TRBD1	TRBJ2-5	-	CSAVDRGTQYF	TGCAGTGCAGTAGACAGGGGGACCCAGTACTTC
TRBV4-2	-	TRBJ2-2	-	CASSQDEGLGFDTGELFF	TGTGCCAGCAGCCAAGACGAGGGGCTGGGGTTTGACACCGGGGAGCTGTTTTTT
TRBV6-5	-	TRBJ1-2	-	CASSYSLITNYGYTF	TGTGCCAGCAGTTACTCTCTAATCACTAACTATGGCTACACCTTC
TRBV11-2	TRBD2	TRBJ2-1	-	CASSSLAGGIPYNEQFF	TGTGCCAGCAGCTCCTTAGCGGGAGGGATCCCCTACAATGAGCAGTTCTTC
TRBV2	-	TRBJ1-5	-	CTSSEALPDQPQHF	TGTACCAGCAGTGAAGCGCTTCCAGACCAGCCCCAGCATTTT
TRBV5-4	TRBD1	TRBJ2-5	-	CASSPGTGGRETQYF	TGTGCCAGCAGCCCCGGGACAGGGGGGAGAGAGACCCAGTACTTC
TRBV7-8	TRBD2	TRBJ2-7	-	CASSNSGAYLGEQYF	TGTGCCAGCAGCAACAGCGGGGCCTATCTGGGGGAGCAGTACTTC
TRBV4-3	-	TRBJ1-1	-	CASSQARWSATEAFF	TGCGCCAGCAGCCAAGCCCGATGGTCTGCCACTGAAGCTTTCTTT
TRBV19	-	TRBJ1-5	-	CASKVGNQPQHF	TGTGCCAGTAAGGTTGGCAATCAGCCCCAGCATTTT
TRBV6-1	TRBD2	TRBJ2-5	-	CASIPGGQETQYF	TGTGCCAGCATCCCCGGGGGGCAAGAGACCCAGTACTTC
TRBV7-8	-	TRBJ1-1	-	CASSLNRTLNTEAFF	TGTGCCAGCAGCTTGAACCGGACGTTGAACACTGAAGCTTTCTTT
TRBV27	-	TRBJ2-3	-	CASSSLQGGSPDTQYF	TGTGCCAGCAGTTCTCTACAGGGCGGTTCACCAGATACGCAGTATTTT
TRBV5-1	TRBD1	TRBJ1-4	-	CASSSGTGDGNEKLFF	TGCGCCAGCAGCTCCGGGACAGGAGATGGTAATGAAAAACTGTTTTTT
TRBV25-1	-	TRBJ1-1	-	CASSDYNVEAFF	TGTGCCAGCAGTGATTATAACGTTGAAGCTTTCTTT
TRBV6-5	-	TRBJ1-4	-	CASSFRGAREKLFF	TGTGCCAGCAGTTTCCGAGGGGCGCGTGAAAAACTGTTTTTT
TRBV11-2	TRBD1	TRBJ2-2	-	CASSRQGATGELFF	TGTGCCAGCAGCCGACAGGGGGCCACCGGGGAGCTGTTTTTT
TRBV20-1	-	TRBJ2-7	-	CSGGVSHEQYF	TGCAGCGGAGGGGTTTCCCACGAGCAGTACTTC